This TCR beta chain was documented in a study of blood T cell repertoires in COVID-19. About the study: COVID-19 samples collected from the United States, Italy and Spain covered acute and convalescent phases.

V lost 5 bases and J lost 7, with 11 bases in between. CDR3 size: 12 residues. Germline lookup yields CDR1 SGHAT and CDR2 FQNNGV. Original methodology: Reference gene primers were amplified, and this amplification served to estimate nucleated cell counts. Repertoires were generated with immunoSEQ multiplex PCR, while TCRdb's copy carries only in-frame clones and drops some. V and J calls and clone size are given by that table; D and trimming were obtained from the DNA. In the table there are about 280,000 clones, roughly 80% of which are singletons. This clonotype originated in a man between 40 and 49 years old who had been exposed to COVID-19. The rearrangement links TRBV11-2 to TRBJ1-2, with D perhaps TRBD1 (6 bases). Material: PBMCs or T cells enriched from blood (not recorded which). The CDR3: CASSQAGVGYTF. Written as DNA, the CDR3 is TGTGCCAGCAGCCAGGCAGGGGTTGGCTACACCTTC.